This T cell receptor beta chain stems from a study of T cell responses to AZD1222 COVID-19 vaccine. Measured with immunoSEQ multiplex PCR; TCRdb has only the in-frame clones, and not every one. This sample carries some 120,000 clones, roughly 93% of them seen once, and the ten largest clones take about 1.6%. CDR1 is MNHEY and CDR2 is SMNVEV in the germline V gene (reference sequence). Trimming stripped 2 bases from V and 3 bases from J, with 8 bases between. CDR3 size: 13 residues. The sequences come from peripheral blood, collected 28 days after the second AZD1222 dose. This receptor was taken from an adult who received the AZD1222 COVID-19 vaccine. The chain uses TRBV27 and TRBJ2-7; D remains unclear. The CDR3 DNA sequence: TGTGCCAGCAGTTTAGGGCTATTCTACGAGCAGTACTTC. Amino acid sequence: CASSLGLFYEQYF.